This entry is about one T cell receptor (beta chain). The antigen remains undetermined. Time point reported: week 5, during vaccination. Vaccinated patients received 300 ug of mutant IDH1 20-mer peptide per dose, with topical imiquimod. There were new WHO grade 3 or 4 astrocytomas in the donors, and these were IDH1-mutant and ATRX-lost. CDR3 length: 15 amino acids. CDR1 and CDR2 (germline): MNHEY, SVGAGI. The V gene end was trimmed by 5 bases and the J gene end by 4 bases; junction bases not matched to a gene: 3. This specimen belongs to a study of a mutant IDH1 vaccine in newly diagnosed glioma. Study summary: Treated patients, about 62% male and roughly 38% female, averaged roughly 40 years of age.

Repertoires were generated with immunoSEQ multiplex PCR, while TCRdb's copy carries only in-frame clones and drops some. This table has tens of thousands of clones, around 81% appearing once. The J gene is TRBJ2-5, the V gene TRBV6-5; 14 bases are shared with TRBD2. The sample here was PBMCs, taken from a glioma patient whose treatment included an IDH1 peptide vaccine. The clonotype was recovered from a man aged 50-59 years with glioma. CDR3 DNA sequence: TGTGCCAGCAGTACGGGACTAGCGGGGGTAGAGACCCAGTACTTC. As protein: CASSTGLAGVETQYF.